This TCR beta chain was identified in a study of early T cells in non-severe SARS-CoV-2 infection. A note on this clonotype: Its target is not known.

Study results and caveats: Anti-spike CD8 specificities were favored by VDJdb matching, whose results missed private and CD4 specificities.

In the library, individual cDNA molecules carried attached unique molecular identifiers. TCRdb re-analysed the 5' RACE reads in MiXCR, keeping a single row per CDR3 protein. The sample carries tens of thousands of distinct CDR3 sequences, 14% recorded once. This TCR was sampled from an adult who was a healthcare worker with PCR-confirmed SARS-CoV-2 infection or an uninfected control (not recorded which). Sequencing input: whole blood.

DNA for the CDR3: TGCGCCAGCAGCCAGACCCTAGCGGGGTCCACAGATACGCAGTATTTT. Translated: CASSQTLAGSTDTQYF. This rearrangement joins TRBV4-3 to TRBJ2-3; 9 nucleotides line up with TRBD2. The CDR3 spans 16 residues. The V segment lost 3 bases and the J segment 2 bases; nucleotides outside the gene matches: 6. Germline V gene data show CDR1 as LGHNA and CDR2 as YSLEER.